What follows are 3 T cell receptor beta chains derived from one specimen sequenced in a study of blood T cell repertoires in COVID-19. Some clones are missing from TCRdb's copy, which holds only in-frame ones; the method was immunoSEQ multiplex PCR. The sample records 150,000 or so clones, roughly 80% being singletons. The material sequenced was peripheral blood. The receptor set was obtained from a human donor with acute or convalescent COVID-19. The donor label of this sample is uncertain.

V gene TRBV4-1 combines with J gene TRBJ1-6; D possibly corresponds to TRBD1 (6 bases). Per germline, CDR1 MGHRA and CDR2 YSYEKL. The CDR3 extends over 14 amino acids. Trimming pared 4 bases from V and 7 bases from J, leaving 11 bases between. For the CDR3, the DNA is TGCGCCAGCAGCCGAGGACAGTTCAATTCACCCCTCCACTTT. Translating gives CASSRGQFNSPLHF.

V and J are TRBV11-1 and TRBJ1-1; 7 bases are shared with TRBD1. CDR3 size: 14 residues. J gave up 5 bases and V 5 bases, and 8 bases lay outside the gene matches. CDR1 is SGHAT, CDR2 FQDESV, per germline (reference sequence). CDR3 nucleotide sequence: TGTGCCAGCAGCCCCGGGACAGTGAGGACTGAAGCTTTCTTT. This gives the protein CASSPGTVRTEAFF.

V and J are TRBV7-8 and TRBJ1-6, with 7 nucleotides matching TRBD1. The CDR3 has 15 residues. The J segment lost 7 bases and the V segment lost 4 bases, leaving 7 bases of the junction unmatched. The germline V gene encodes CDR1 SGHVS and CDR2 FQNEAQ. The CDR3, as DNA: TGTGCCAGCAGCTCAGACAGGGTACTCAATTCACCCCTCCACTTT. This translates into CASSSDRVLNSPLHF.